The TCR beta chain described here comes from a study of PD-L1 blockade in urothelial cancer. Time point noted: pretreatment peripheral blood. Germline CDR1 is SGHRS and CDR2 is YFSETQ. This CDR3 comprises 13 residues. V was shortened by 0 bases and J by 8 bases, with 11 bases between the two germline ends. Method: immunoSEQ multiplex PCR; TCRdb's copy keeps in-frame clones and lacks some. The sample has some 56,000 clones, 65% to 90% seen once. The sequenced sample was PBMCs, obtained around atezolizumab (anti-PD-L1) treatment. This chain joins TRBV5-1 and TRBJ1-2; D gene uncertain. This receptor was obtained from a man in his sixties or seventies with urothelial cancer. The CDR3 is CASSLGGSDGYTF. The CDR3 coding sequence is TGCGCCAGCAGCTTGGGAGGGTCGGACGGCTACACCTTC. The variable domain in full, completed from reference TRBV5-1 and TRBJ1-2, reads KAGVTQTPRYLIKTRGQQVTLSCSPISGHRSVSWYQQTPGQGLQFLFEYFSETQRNKGNFPGRFSGRQFSNSRSEMNVSTLELGDSALYLCASSLGGSDGYTFGSGTRLTVV.